The T cell receptor beta chain under discussion was sequenced for a study of blood T cell repertoires in COVID-19. Turning to the study itself: COVID-19 samples collected from the United States, Italy and Spain covered acute and convalescent phases. The analysed material was cDNA or gDNA that came from T cells, B-cell-depleted T cells, or PBMCs.

As handled by the study authors: Estimated nucleated cell counts came from reference gene primer amplification. Sequencing was performed with immunoSEQ multiplex PCR; in TCRdb, only in-frame clones are kept and a portion is missing. V, J and clone size derive from that table, while D and trimming were established from the DNA sequence. The data contain about 240,000 clones, about 83% of them singletons. Note on this clone: A read error may account for a junction end that differs from germline.

The sequencing sample was made of peripheral blood. The receptor was isolated from a man aged 80 or over with acute or convalescent COVID-19.

The CDR3 DNA is TGTGCTAGCAGCCGGGACAGGGTAGGCGAGCAGTACTTC. It encodes CASSRDRVGEQYF. The V gene is TRBV7-7, the J gene TRBJ2-7; 9 bases are a match to TRBD1. The CDR3 totals 13 residues. Germline CDR1 reads SSHAT; CDR2 reads FNYEAQ (reference sequence).